These 4 T cell receptor beta chains were sequenced from one sample in a study of read filtering for tumor transcriptome and immune sequencing. Molecular barcoded adaptors covering alpha/delta and beta/gamma chains were used on roughly 370 ng RNA. A single record per CDR3 protein comes from TCRdb applying MiXCR to the reads. The sample carries over 25,000 distinct CDR3 sequences, roughly 14% recorded once. Sequencing used a population of CD138-negative cells sorted from bone marrow. The receptors stem from a donor at least 40 years old with multiple myeloma.

In its sample, this clonotype was seen a few times. The chain has TRBV9 and TRBJ2-7; D unclear. From germline, CDR1 is SGDLS and CDR2 YYNGEE. The V end lost 4 bases, the J end lost 0 bases, and 5 bases lay between the germline ends. This CDR3 comprises 12 residues. The CDR3 DNA is TGTGCCAGCAGCCTGAGCTCCTACGAGCAGTACTTC. This sequence encodes CASSLSSYEQYF.

Regarding this clonotype: The junction departs from the called germline gene at one end, perhaps through a read error. The chain recombines TRBV2 with TRBJ1-2; no clear D. This CDR3 has 13 residues. CDR1 and CDR2 from the germline V gene are SNHLY and FYNNEI. In DNA, the CDR3 is TGTGCCAGCAGTGATGCCCAAGACTGTGGCTACACATTC. Translated, it gives CASSDAQDCGYTF.

The sample holds many counts of this clonotype. The chain is built from TRBV15 and TRBJ2-7; TRBD2 matches at 8 bases. Germline V gene lookup returns CDR1 LNHNV and CDR2 YYDKDF (reference sequence). Germline trimming cut 1 base from V and 4 bases from J; bases unmatched to any gene: 9. There are 16 residues in the CDR3. The CDR3 DNA is TGTGCCACCAGCAGAGGAGTGTCGGGAGGGCCTTACGAGCAGTACTTC. Translating gives CATSRGVSGGPYEQYF.

In this sample, this clonotype turned up many times. The V and J genes are TRBV2 and TRBJ2-7; 7 bases match TRBD2. The CDR3 is made up of 13 amino acids. With V trimmed by 5 bases and J by 2 bases, 3 bases remained unmatched. CDR1 is SNHLY, CDR2 FYNNEI, per germline. The CDR3 bases are TGTGCCAGCAGTCTAGCGGAACCCTACGAGCAGTACTTC. This translates into CASSLAEPYEQYF.